This T cell receptor beta chain was recorded in a study of cytomegalovirus exposure and HLA in healthy donors. Study at large: A later analysis reported the same platform for the approximately 110 validation repertoires and the 666 first-cohort repertoires.

Data came from immunoSEQ multiplex PCR; TCRdb stores just in-frame clones and leaves some out. Here the sample spans 95,000 to 150,000 clones, more than 75% being singletons. V was clipped by 7 bases and J by 4 bases; unmatched bases: 7. Per germline, CDR1 MNHEY and CDR2 SVGAGI. The CDR3 covers 13 residues. This clone was seen a handful of times. This chain connects TRBV6-5 to TRBJ2-7; TRBD1 matches at 7 bases. The specimen was PBMCs. This TCR came from a woman in her late teens or twenties in good health and CMV-seropositive. The CDR3 loop is CASTSDRDYEQYF. The CDR3 DNA sequence: TGTGCCAGCACTAGTGACAGGGATTACGAGCAGTACTTC.